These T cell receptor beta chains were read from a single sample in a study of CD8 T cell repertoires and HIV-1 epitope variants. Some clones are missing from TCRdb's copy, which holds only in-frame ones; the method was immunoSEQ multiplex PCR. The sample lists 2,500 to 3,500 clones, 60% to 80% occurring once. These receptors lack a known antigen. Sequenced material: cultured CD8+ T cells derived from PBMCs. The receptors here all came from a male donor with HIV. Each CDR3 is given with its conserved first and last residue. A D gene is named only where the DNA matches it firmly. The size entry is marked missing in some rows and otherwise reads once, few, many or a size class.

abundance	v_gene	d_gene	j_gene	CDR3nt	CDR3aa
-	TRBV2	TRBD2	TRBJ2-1	TGTGCCAGCATGGGACTAGCGGGGGGCATTTCCTACAATGAGCAGTTCTTC	CASMGLAGGISYNEQFF
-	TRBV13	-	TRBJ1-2	TGCGCCAGCAGCCAAGATCCCCCAGACTTGGACTATGGCTACACCTTC	CASSQDPPDLDYGYTF
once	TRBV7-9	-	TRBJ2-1	TGTGCCAGCAGCTCCTTTGGGGCTGTCAATGAGCAGTTCTTC	CASSSFGAVNEQFF
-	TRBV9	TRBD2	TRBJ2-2	TGTGCCAGCAGCGTATTCCCCCCGGGTAGCGGGGGCACCGGGGAGCTGTTTTTT	CASSVFPPGSGGTGELFF
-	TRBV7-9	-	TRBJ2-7	TGTGCCAGCAGCTTAGGGACACCCGAACAGTACTTC	CASSLGTPEQYF
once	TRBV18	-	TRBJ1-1	TGTGCCAGCTCACCTAACCCAAGCCTAGAAGCTTTCTTT	CASSPNPSLEAFF
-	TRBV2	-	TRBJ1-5	TGTGCCAGTAACGGGGGGTATAGCAATCAGCCCCAGCATTTT	CASNGGYSNQPQHF
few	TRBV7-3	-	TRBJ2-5	TGTGCCAGCAGCCAAGACAGCCAAGAGACCCAGTACTTC	CASSQDSQETQYF
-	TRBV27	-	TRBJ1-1	TGTGCCAGCAGTCTAGACTGGAACACTGAAGCTTTCTTT	CASSLDWNTEAFF
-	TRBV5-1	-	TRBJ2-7	TGCGCCAGCAGCTTCACCGCCAACTCCTACGAGCAGTACTTC	CASSFTANSYEQYF
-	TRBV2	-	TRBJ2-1	TGTGCCAGCAGTGAAGCGGGCGGCTACAATGAGCAGTTCTTC	CASSEAGGYNEQFF
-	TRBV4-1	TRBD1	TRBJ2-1	TGCGCCAGCAGCCAAGATCAAGGGACAGTCTACAATGAGCAGTTCTTC	CASSQDQGTVYNEQFF
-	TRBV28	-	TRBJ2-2	TGTGCCAGCAGTTTTAGACTTGAAGTGACCGGGGAGCTGTTTTTT	CASSFRLEVTGELFF
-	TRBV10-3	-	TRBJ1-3	TGTGCCATCAGTGGAACCGTCTCTGGAAACACCATATATTTT	CAISGTVSGNTIYF
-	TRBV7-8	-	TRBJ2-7	TGTGCCAGCAGCTCATACTACTCCTACGAGCAGTACTTC	CASSSYYSYEQYF
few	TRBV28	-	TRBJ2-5	TGTGCCAGCAGTTTATCCGGGGCCTCATGGGGCCAGTACTTC	CASSLSGASWGQYF
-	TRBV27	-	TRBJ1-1	TGTGCCAGCAGTTTATCCACGACAGGACACACTGAAGCTTTCTTT	CASSLSTTGHTEAFF
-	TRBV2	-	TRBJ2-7	TGTGCCAGCAGTGAAAGCGAGCAGTACTTC	CASSESEQYF
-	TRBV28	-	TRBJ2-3	TGTGCCAGCAGTTTATTGGGGGGAATGGATACGCAGTATTTT	CASSLLGGMDTQYF
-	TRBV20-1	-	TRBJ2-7	TGCAGTGCTTGGGCCGTCCAGCAGTACTTC	CSAWAVQQYF
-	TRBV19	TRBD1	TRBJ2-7	TGTGCCAGTACCCCGACAGGGTTCGATTCCTACGAGCAGTACTTC	CASTPTGFDSYEQYF
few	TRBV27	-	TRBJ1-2	TGTGCCAGCAGTTTAGGGCAGGGGAGGTATGGCTACACCTTC	CASSLGQGRYGYTF
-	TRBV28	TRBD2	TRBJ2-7	TGTGCCAGCTCTACCCGGGCTAGCGGGAGTTACGAGCAGTACTTC	CASSTRASGSYEQYF
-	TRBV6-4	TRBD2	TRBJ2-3	TGTGCCAGCAGTGACTCAACTAGCGGGGGGGCAGATACGCAGTATTTT	CASSDSTSGGADTQYF
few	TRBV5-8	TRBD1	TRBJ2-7	TGTGCCAGCAGCTTGGGGGACAGTGACTCCTACGAGCAGTACTTC	CASSLGDSDSYEQYF
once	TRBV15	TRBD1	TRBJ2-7	TGTGCCACCAGCAGGGACAGGGGGCTCAACGAGCAGTACTTC	CATSRDRGLNEQYF
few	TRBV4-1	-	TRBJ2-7	TGCGCCAGCAGCCAGCTATACCAGGCCGAGCAGTACTTC	CASSQLYQAEQYF
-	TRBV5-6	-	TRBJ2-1	TGTGCCAGCAGCCCCCCCATTTTTGAGTCCTACAATGAGCAGTTCTTC	CASSPPIFESYNEQFF
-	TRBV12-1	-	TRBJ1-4	TGTGCCAGCAGCTTTGGCGGACCGAACCCAGCAACTAATGAAAAACTGTTTTTT	CASSFGGPNPATNEKLFF
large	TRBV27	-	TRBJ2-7	TGTGCCAGCAGTTTATCGGTTGGGACGTACTCCTACGAGCAGTACTTC	CASSLSVGTYSYEQYF
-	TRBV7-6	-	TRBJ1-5	TGTGCCAGCTCCCCTTGGGGGAATCAGCCCCAGCATTTT	CASSPWGNQPQHF
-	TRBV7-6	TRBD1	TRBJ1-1	TGTGCCAGCAGCCTGACACCCACAACAGGGGTGAACACTGAAGCTTTCTTT	CASSLTPTTGVNTEAFF
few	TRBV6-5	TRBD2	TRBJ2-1	TGTGCCAGCAGTTACACCCCGAGCGGGGCTAAGAATGAGCAGTTCTTC	CASSYTPSGAKNEQFF
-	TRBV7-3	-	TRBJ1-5	TGTGCCAGCAGCTTAAATGGAGGGTTGCGCAATCAGCCCCAGCATTTT	CASSLNGGLRNQPQHF
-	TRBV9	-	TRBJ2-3	TGTGCCAGCAGCCTCCCGACTATTTCGGATACGCAGTATTTT	CASSLPTISDTQYF
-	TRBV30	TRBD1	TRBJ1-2	TGTGCCTGGAGCAACCCTCGGACAGGGGGCGATGGCTACACCTTC	CAWSNPRTGGDGYTF
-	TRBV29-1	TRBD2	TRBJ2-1	TGCAGCGTTGAACCTAGCGGGGGCAATGAGCAGTTCTTC	CSVEPSGGNEQFF
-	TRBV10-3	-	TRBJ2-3	TGTGCCATCAGTGAGAGTGCAGATACGCAGTATTTT	CAISESADTQYF
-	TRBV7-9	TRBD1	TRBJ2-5	TGTGCCAGCAGCCTCGGACAGGGTCTAGAGACCCAGTACTTC	CASSLGQGLETQYF
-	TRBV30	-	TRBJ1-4	TGTGCCTGGAGTTGGGTATCGTATGAAAAACTGTTTTTT	CAWSWVSYEKLFF
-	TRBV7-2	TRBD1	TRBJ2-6	TGTGCCAGCAGCCAAGGTCGGCGGACAGGGGGGTTTACTTTC	CASSQGRRTGGFTF
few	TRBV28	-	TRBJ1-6	TGTGCCAGCAGTTTAGTGGGCGGGGATAATTCACCCCTCCACTTT	CASSLVGGDNSPLHF
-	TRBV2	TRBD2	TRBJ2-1	TGTGCCAGCAGTGAAGTTCGAGCGGGGGCTTATAATGAGCAGTTCTTC	CASSEVRAGAYNEQFF
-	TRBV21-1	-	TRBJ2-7	TGTGCCAGCAGCAAAAGAACGGTCTGTGACAGGGGCCACGAGCAGTACTTC	CASSKRTVCDRGHEQYF
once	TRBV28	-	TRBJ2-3	TGTGCCAGCAGTTTATCAGCACGGGGGATCACAGATACGCAGTATTTT	CASSLSARGITDTQYF
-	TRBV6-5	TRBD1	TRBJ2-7	TGTGCCAGCAGTTACAGACAGGGGGCCGAGGAGCAGTACTTC	CASSYRQGAEEQYF
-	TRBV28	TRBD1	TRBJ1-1	TGTGCCAGCAGTCCGATAGGACAGGGGGACACTGAAGCTTTCTTT	CASSPIGQGDTEAFF
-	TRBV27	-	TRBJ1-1	TGTGCCAGCAGGGAACAGAACACTGAAGCTTTCTTT	CASREQNTEAFF
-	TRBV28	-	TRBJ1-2	TGTGCCAGCAGTTTCGGGGGAAACTCCTATGGCTACACCTTC	CASSFGGNSYGYTF
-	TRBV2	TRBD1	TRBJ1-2	TGTGCCAGCAGGGGGGGACAGAACTATGGCTACACCTTC	CASRGGQNYGYTF
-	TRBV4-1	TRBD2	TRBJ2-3	TGCGCCAGCAGCCAAGACCCCCCTAGCGGGACTAGCACAGATACGCAGTATTTT	CASSQDPPSGTSTDTQYF
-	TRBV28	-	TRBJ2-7	TGTGCCAGCAGTTTACGGGTACAGCAGTACTTC	CASSLRVQQYF
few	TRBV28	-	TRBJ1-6	TGTGCCAGCAGCTTACGGGGGGCGGATAATTCACCCCTCCACTTT	CASSLRGADNSPLHF